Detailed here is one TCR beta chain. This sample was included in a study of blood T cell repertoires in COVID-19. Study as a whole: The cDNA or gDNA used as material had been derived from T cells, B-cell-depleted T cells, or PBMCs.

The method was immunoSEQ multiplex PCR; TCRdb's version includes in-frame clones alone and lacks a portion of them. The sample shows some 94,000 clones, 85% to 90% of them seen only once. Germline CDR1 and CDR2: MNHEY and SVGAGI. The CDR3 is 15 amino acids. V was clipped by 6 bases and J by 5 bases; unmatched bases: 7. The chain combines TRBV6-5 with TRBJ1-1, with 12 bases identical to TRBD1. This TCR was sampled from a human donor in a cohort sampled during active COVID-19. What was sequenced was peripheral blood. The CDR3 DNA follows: TGTGCCAGCAGACTGGGACAGGGGGCGAGGACTGAAGCTTTCTTT. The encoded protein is CASRLGQGARTEAFF.